In its sample, the clone carrying this T cell receptor (beta chain) was seen many times. The sample is drawn from a study of T cells in Graves' hyperthyroidism and ophthalmopathy. Regions amplified from RNA transcripts were the TCR beta CDR3 regions. Researchers ran a first-round RT-PCR on the TCR CDR3 using the HTBI primer set. A single record per CDR3 protein comes from TCRdb applying MiXCR to the multiplex PCR reads. The table has 330,000 or so distinct CDR3 sequences, roughly 19% seen once. Per the germline V gene, CDR1 is MNHNS and CDR2 is SASEGT. The CDR3 has 12 amino acids. The V gene lost 8 bases and the J gene lost 6 bases, with 13 bases spanning the gap.

Sequenced: blood. V usage is TRBV6-1 and J usage is TRBJ2-5; D is ambiguous. The sequence came from a man aged 50 to 60 with Graves' ophthalmopathy. The CDR3 DNA sequence: TGTGCCAGCCAAGGATCACCAAAGACCCAGTACTTC. It encodes CASQGSPKTQYF.